Included here is one T cell receptor beta chain sequence, with context. This sample is part of a study of blood T cell repertoires in COVID-19. Study details: Sample material is recorded as cDNA or gDNA derived from T cells, B-cell-depleted T cells, or PBMCs.

Individuals drawn from some 25 US areas were about 18 to 95 years old. Cohort allocation depended upon clinical history that participants reported. Original processing notes: Cell counts per sample came from amplifying reference gene primers. TCRdb keeps only in-frame clones here, not all; method: immunoSEQ multiplex PCR. D and trimming were read from the DNA, whereas the V and J calls and clone size are those reported in that table. The sample carries around 160,000 clones, under 90% recorded once. Sequencing was carried out using PBMCs or T cells enriched from blood (not recorded which). The receptor's source is a woman aged 60 to 75 who had recovered from COVID-19.

Here the CDR3 reads CASSPQGFGNTIYF. DNA for the CDR3: TGTGCCAGCAGTCCTCAGGGGTTTGGAAACACCATATATTTT. The genes are TRBV28 and TRBJ1-3, with D perhaps TRBD1 (6 bases). CDR1 is MDHEN, CDR2 SYDVKM, per germline. The CDR3 consists of 14 residues. V was clipped by 5 bases and J by 3 bases, with 11 bases between them. The variable domain in full, completed from reference TRBV28 and TRBJ1-3, reads DVKVTQSSRYLVKRTGEKVFLECVQDMDHENMFWYRQDPGLGLRLIYFSYDVKMKEKGDIPEGYSVSREKKERFSLILESASTNQTSMYLCASSPQGFGNTIYFGEGSWLTVV.